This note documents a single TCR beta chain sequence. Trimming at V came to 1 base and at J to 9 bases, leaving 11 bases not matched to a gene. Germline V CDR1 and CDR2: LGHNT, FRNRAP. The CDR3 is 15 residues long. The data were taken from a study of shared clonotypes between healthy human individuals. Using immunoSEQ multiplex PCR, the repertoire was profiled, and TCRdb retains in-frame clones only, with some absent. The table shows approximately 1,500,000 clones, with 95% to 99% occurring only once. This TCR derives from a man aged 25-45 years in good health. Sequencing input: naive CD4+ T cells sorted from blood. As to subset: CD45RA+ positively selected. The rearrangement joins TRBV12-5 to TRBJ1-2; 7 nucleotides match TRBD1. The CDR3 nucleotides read TGTGCTAGTGGTTTGGGCCGGGACAGCAGCGTGCGCTACACCTTC. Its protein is CASGLGRDSSVRYTF. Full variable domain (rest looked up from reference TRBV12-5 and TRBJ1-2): DARVTQTPRHKVTEMGQEVTMRCQPILGHNTVFWYRQTMMQGLELLAYFRNRAPLDDSGMPKDRFSAEMPDATLATLKIQPSEPRDSAVYFCASGLGRDSSVRYTFGSGTRLTVV.